Below, one T cell receptor beta chain is given with its context. Within the sample, other DNA sequences also encode this same CDR3. The germline V gene encodes CDR1 LGHDT and CDR2 YNNKEL (reference sequence). Trimming removed 1 base from V and 6 bases from J, with 2 bases in between. The CDR3 has 11 residues. These data originate in a study of Ad26.COV2.S vaccination and SARS-CoV-2 variants. Across the whole study: Dosing was one shot or two shots 56 days apart.

Treatment defined: around 19 received Ad26.COV2.S at low or high dose, single or two shots; 5 received placebo; per-sample allocation not given. On day 63 after the first injection, vaccine and placebo recipients gave samples. Assay: immunoSEQ multiplex PCR; the TCRdb copy retains only in-frame clones and omits some. Of approximately 420,000 clones in the sample, about 88% were seen once. This sequence was found in a person between 18 and 59 years old who received the Ad26.COV2.S COVID-19 vaccine or a placebo. V and J are TRBV3-1 (or the pseudogene TRBV3-2) and TRBJ2-3; D gene ambiguous. Material: peripheral blood, obtained in a trial of Ad26.COV2.S vaccine versus placebo. The CDR3 DNA is TGTGCCAGCAGCCAAGGGGATACGCAGTATTTT. Translated, it gives CASSQGDTQYF.